Below, 5 T cell receptor beta chains from the same sample are listed, as sequenced in a study of blood T cell repertoires in COVID-19. The table came from immunoSEQ multiplex PCR; TCRdb's copy has only in-frame clones and leaves some out. Here the sample spans approximately 270,000 clones, 80% to 90% being singletons. Material: PBMCs or T cells enriched from blood (not recorded which). Receptors originate from a woman between 50 and 59 years old who had recovered from COVID-19.

V and J are TRBV28 and TRBJ2-7; 7 nucleotides line up with TRBD2. Trimming cost V 5 bases and J 6 bases; bases outside gene matches: 25. The CDR3 is 19 residues long. CDR1 is MDHEN, CDR2 SYDVKM, per germline. The CDR3 loop reads CASSIDPLFFSGRAPEQYF. In DNA form, the CDR3 reads TGTGCCAGCAGTATCGACCCTTTGTTTTTTAGTGGGAGGGCCCCCGAGCAGTACTTC.

The chain combines TRBV11-2 with TRBJ1-3, with D maybe TRBD1 (5 bases). CDR3 length equals 16 residues. Germline-derived CDR1 and CDR2 are SGHAT and FQNNGV. Trimming removed 5 bases from V and 1 base from J, with 15 bases in between. This CDR3 reads CASSPLFRGSGNTIYF. In nucleotides, the CDR3 is TGTGCCAGCAGCCCCCTGTTCCGGGGGTCTGGAAACACCATATATTTT.

J is TRBJ2-3 and V is TRBV6-5, with 13 bases that match TRBD2. Germline values: CDR1 MNHEY, CDR2 SVGAGI. The length of the CDR3 is 16 residues. The junction had 6 bases not matched to a gene; V was cut back by 0 bases and J by 9 bases. The DNA for the CDR3 is TGTGCCAGCAGTTACTCCGGGACTAGCGGGACGGAGACGCAGTATTTT. Encoded protein: CASSYSGTSGTETQYF.

This clone turned up a few times. V and J are TRBV4-2 and TRBJ2-7; 7 bases are shared with TRBD2. Germline V gene lookup returns CDR1 LGHNA and CDR2 YNFKEQ. The V and J ends lost 0 bases and 0 bases, in that order; junction bases with no gene match: 8. The CDR3 is 17 residues long. The DNA of the CDR3 is TGTGCCAGCAGCCAAGAAGGGTGGCTAGCGGCCTCCTACGAGCAGTACTTC. This translates into CASSQEGWLAASYEQYF.

The chain employs TRBV29-1 and TRBJ2-5, with 8 bases matching TRBD1. The CDR3 extends over 14 amino acids. Germline values: CDR1 SQVTM, CDR2 ANQGSEA. The V gene end was trimmed by 7 bases and the J gene end by 1 base; junction bases not matched to a gene: 8. The CDR3 region is CSGNFGTGQETQYF. CDR3 sequence (DNA): TGCAGCGGAAACTTCGGGACAGGCCAAGAGACCCAGTACTTC.